This T cell receptor beta chain was identified in a study of identical twins. Points from the study as a whole: Insertions were reduced in abundant cord blood beta clonotypes but not in memory repertoires.

Each donor (without exception) was a healthy Caucasian. Germline V CDR1 and CDR2: SNHLY, FYNNEI. The CDR3 extends over 16 amino acids. V lost 2 bases and J lost 0, with 11 bases in between. Concerning this clonotype: Its antigen is still unknown.

TCRdb reprocessed the 5' RACE reads via MiXCR and lists one record per CDR3 protein. The data show hundreds of thousands of distinct CDR3 sequences, 7.5% seen once. These sequences were also reported in another study, on yellow fever vaccine responses in identical twins.

The receptor was isolated from a woman aged 18-29 years in good health. The chain carries TRBV2 and TRBJ1-5; D might be TRBD1 (5 bases). The sample comprised CD8+ T cells sorted from blood. The CDR3 loop reads CASSEFGGNSNQPQHF. The CDR3 nucleotides read TGTGCCAGCAGTGAATTTGGGGGAAATAGCAATCAGCCCCAGCATTTT.